This TCR beta chain was sequenced for a study of naive and memory T cell subsets. Study-wide findings and caveats: Each distinct alpha or beta sequence counts as one clonotype. There was no ground truth to check naive and memory subset results.

Two oligonucleotides, mixed equimolar, formed the beta constant-region primer covering TRBC1 and TRBC2. Each CDR3 protein gets one entry after TCRdb re-called the UMI-ligation and nested PCR reads with MiXCR. The sample includes 81,000 or so distinct CDR3 sequences, over 7% of them seen just once. This clonotype was seen more than once but under ten times. Its antigen is unknown. Four subsets defined by CD45RA and CD27 were sorted after CD3, CD4, CD8 and live/dead staining. The sequenced sample consisted of central memory CD4+ T cells from blood. This sequence originates from a human donor in good health.

The CDR3 DNA sequence: TGCAGTGCTAGAGACTTACCCGCTAGGACTGGAAACACCATATATTTT. This gives the protein CSARDLPARTGNTIYF. The V call is TRBV20-1, the J call TRBJ1-3; no definite D call. CDR1 and CDR2 (germline): DFQATT, SNEGSKA (reference sequence). This CDR3 contains 16 residues. Trimming shortened V by 0 bases and J by 2 bases, and 14 bases separated the two germline ends.